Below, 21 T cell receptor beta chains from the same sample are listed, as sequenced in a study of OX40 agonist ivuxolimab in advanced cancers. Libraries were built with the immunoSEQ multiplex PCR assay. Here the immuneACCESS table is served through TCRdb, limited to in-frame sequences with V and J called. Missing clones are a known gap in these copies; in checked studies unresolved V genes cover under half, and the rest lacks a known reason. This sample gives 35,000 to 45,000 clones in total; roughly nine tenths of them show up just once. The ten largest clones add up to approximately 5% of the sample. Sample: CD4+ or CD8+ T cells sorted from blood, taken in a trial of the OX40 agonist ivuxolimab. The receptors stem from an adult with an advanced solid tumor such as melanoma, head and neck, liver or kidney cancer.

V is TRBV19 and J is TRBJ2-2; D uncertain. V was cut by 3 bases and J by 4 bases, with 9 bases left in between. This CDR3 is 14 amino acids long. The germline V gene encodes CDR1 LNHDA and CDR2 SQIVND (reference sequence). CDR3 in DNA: TGTGCCAGTAGTATCGGAGCGACCACCGGGGAGCTGTTTTTT. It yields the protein CASSIGATTGELFF.

The CDR3 DNA reads TGTGCCACCAGCAGAGAATATATTGGGACAGGACGCGAGCAGTACTTC. Amino acids: CATSREYIGTGREQYF. The chain couples TRBV15 to TRBJ2-7, with 8 bases identical to TRBD1. Losses at the gene ends were 0 bases for V and 6 bases for J; bases not matched to a gene: 10. Per the germline V gene, CDR1 is LNHNV and CDR2 is YYDKDF (reference sequence). This CDR3 has 16 residues.

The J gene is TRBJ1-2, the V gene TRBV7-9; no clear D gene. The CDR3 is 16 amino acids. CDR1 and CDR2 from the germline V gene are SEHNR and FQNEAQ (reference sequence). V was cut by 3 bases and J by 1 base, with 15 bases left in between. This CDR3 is CASSLAVGSVNYGYTF. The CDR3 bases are TGTGCCAGCAGCTTGGCGGTGGGGTCCGTTAACTATGGCTACACCTTC.

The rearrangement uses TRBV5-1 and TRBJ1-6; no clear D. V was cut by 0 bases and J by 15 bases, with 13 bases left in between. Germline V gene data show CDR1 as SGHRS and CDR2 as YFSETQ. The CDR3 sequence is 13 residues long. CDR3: CASSLAGSQLLHF. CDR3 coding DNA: TGCGCCAGCAGCTTGGCCGGTTCCCAACTCCTCCACTTT.

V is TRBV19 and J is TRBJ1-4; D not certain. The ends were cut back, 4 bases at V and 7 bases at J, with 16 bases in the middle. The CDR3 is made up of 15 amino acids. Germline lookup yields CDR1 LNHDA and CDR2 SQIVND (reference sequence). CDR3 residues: CASSTLDVIGEKLFF. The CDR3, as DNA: TGTGCCAGTAGTACCTTAGACGTGATAGGTGAAAAACTGTTTTTT.

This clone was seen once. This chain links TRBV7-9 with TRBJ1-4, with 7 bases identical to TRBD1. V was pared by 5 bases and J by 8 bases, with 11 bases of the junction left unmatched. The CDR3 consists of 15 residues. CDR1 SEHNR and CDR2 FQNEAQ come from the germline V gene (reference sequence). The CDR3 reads CASSPTWDSGEKLFF. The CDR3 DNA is TGTGCCAGCAGCCCTACCTGGGACAGCGGGGAAAAACTGTTTTTT.

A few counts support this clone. The CDR3 spells CASRKNDVETQYF. The CDR3 DNA follows: TGCGCCAGCAGGAAGAACGACGTAGAGACCCAGTACTTC. The chain combines TRBV5-1 with TRBJ2-5; unclear D gene. The CDR3 consists of 13 residues. The germline V and J ends were trimmed by 5 bases and 4 bases, with 12 bases remaining between them. The germline V gene has CDR1 SGHRS and CDR2 YFSETQ. Full variable domain (missing parts from reference TRBV5-1 and TRBJ2-5): KAGVTQTPRYLIKTRGQQVTLSCSPISGHRSVSWYQQTPGQGLQFLFEYFSETQRNKGNFPGRFSGRQFSNSRSEMNVSTLELGDSALYLCASRKNDVETQYFGPGTRLLVL.

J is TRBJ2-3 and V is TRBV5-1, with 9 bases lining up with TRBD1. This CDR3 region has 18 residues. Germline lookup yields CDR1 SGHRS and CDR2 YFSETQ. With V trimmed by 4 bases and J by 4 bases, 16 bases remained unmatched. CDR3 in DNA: TGCGCCAGCAGCAGAACACCGGGACAGGGTACAAACTCAGATACGCAGTATTTT. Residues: CASSRTPGQGTNSDTQYF. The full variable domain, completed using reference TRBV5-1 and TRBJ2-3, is KAGVTQTPRYLIKTRGQQVTLSCSPISGHRSVSWYQQTPGQGLQFLFEYFSETQRNKGNFPGRFSGRQFSNSRSEMNVSTLELGDSALYLCASSRTPGQGTNSDTQYFGPGTRLTVL.

As DNA, the CDR3 is TGTGCCAGCAGTGTCATGACAGGGGGGATTCAGCCCCAGCATTTT. Translating gives CASSVMTGGIQPQHF. The rearrangement joins TRBV6-1 to TRBJ1-5; TRBD1 aligns across 9 bases. There are 15 residues in the CDR3. V lost 4 bases and J lost 6; bases outside the gene matches: 7. CDR1 and CDR2 (germline): MNHNS, SASEGT.

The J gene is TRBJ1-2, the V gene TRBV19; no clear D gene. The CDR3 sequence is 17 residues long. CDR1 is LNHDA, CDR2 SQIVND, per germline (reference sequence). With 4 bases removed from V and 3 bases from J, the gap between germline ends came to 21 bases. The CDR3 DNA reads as TGTGCCAGTAGTAGGAGCCTTAGTCCAGACACCCACTATGGCTACACCTTC. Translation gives CASSRSLSPDTHYGYTF.

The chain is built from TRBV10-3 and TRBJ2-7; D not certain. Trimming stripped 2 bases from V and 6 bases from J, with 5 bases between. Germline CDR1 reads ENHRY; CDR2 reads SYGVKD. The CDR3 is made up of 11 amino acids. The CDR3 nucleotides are TGTGCCATCAGTGAGAACCGCGAGCAGTACTTC. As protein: CAISENREQYF.

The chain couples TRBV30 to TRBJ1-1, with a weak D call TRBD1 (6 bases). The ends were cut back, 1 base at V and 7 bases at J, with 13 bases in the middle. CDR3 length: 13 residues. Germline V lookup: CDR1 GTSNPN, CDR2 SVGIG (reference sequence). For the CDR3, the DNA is TGTGCCTGGAGTGAGGGGGTCTTCAGTGAAGCTTTCTTT. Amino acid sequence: CAWSEGVFSEAFF. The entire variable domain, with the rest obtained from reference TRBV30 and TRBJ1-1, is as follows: SQTIHQWPATLVQPVGSPLSLECTVEGTSNPNLYWYRQAAGRGLQLLFYSVGIGQISSEVPQNLSASRPQDRQFILSSKKLLLSDSGFYLCAWSEGVFSEAFFGQGTRLTVV.

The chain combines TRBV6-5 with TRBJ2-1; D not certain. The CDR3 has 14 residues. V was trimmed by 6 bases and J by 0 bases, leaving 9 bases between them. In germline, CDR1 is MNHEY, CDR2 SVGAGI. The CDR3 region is CASRRTGSYNEQFF. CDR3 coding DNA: TGTGCCAGCAGAAGGACCGGCTCCTACAATGAGCAGTTCTTC.

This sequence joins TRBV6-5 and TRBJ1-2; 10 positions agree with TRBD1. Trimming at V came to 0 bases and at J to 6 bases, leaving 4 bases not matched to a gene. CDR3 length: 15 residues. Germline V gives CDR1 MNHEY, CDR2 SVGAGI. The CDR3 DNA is TGTGCCAGCAGTTACTCGGGGACAGGGGCGAATGGCTACACCTTC. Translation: CASSYSGTGANGYTF.

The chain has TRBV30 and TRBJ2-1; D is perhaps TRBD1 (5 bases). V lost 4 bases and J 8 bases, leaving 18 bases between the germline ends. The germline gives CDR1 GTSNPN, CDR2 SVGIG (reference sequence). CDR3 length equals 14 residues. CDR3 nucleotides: TGTGCCTGGACCCCCGGCAGGGCGTTATATGAGCAGTTCTTC. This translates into CAWTPGRALYEQFF.

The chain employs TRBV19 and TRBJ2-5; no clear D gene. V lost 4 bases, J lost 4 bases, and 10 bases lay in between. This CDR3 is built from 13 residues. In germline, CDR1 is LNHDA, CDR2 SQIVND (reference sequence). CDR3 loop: CASSTPPGETQYF. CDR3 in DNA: TGTGCCAGTAGTACCCCTCCTGGAGAGACCCAGTACTTC. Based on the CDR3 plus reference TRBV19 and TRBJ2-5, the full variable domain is DGGITQSPKYLFRKEGQNVTLSCEQNLNHDAMYWYRQDPGQGLRLIYYSQIVNDFQKGDIAEGYSVSREKKESFPLTVTSAQKNPTAFYLCASSTPPGETQYFGPGTRLLVL.

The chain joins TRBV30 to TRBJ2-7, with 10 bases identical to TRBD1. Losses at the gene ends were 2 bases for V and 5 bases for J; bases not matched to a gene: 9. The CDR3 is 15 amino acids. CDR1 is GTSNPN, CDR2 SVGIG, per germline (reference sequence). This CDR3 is CAWSIPRTGGHEQYF. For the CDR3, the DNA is TGTGCCTGGAGTATCCCCCGGACAGGGGGGCACGAGCAGTACTTC.

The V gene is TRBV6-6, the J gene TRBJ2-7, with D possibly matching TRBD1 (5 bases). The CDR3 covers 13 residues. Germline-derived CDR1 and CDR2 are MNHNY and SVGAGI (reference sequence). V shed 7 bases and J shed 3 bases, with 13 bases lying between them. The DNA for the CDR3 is TGTGCCAGCAAAACCGACAGTCTCTACGAGCAGTACTTC. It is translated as CASKTDSLYEQYF.

CDR3 nucleotides: TGTGCCAGCAGCTCGCTGGGGGAGACCCACACAGATACGCAGTATTTT. Translated, it gives CASSSLGETHTDTQYF. The chain combines TRBV7-8 with TRBJ2-3; D is possibly TRBD1 or TRBD2 (5 bases each). V dropped 4 bases and J dropped 2 bases, with 16 bases sitting between them. The CDR3 runs to 16 residues. The germline V gene encodes CDR1 SGHVS and CDR2 FQNEAQ.

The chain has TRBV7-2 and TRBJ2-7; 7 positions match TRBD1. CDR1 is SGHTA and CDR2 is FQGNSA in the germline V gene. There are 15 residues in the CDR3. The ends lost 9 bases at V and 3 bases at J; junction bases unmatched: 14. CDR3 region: CASSRAGQDHYEQYF. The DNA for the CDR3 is TGTGCCAGTAGCAGGGCCGGACAGGACCACTACGAGCAGTACTTC.

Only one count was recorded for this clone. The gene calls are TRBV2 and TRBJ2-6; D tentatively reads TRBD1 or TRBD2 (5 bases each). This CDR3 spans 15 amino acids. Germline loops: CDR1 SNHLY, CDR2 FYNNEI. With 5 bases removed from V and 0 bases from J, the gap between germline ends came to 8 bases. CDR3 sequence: CASSWGSSGANVLTF. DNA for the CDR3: TGTGCCAGCAGTTGGGGGAGCTCTGGGGCCAACGTCCTGACTTTC.